This record looks at one T cell receptor (beta chain) sequence and its context. This sample was taken from a study of blood T cell repertoires in COVID-19. The germline V gene has CDR1 KGHDR and CDR2 SFDVKD. J lost 4 bases, V lost 2 bases, and 6 bases had no gene match. The CDR3 extends over 16 amino acids. Using immunoSEQ multiplex PCR, the repertoire was profiled, and TCRdb retains in-frame clones only, with some absent. The sample lists about 59,000 clones; over 80% were seen once. The TCR comes from an elderly woman with acute or convalescent COVID-19. Sample: peripheral blood. The gene calls are TRBV24-1 and TRBJ2-2, with 7 bases lining up with TRBD1. CDR3 sequence reads: CATSDSHRGITGELFF. In nucleotides, the CDR3 is TGTGCCACCAGTGATTCCCACAGGGGTATCACCGGGGAGCTGTTTTTT.